This paragraph covers one T cell receptor beta chain sequence. Its antigen is unknown. No clone much larger than this one lies a single base away; base qualities are absent. The time point label, as the study defines it: cells obtained before transplantation from donor or recipient. CD3+CD4+ and CD3+CD8+ populations were FACS-sorted from unstimulated pre-transplant donor and recipient cells taken from spleen or lymph nodes. The entry originates in a study of graft-versus-host responses after intestinal transplantation (dated by TCRdb to about 2021). About the investigation overall: Multivisceral, liver-intestinal, or isolated intestinal transplants were received by the recipients. All recipients received anti-thymocyte globulin induction followed by maintenance tacrolimus and steroids for two to four years. Graft-versus-host and host-versus-graft alloreactive T cell clones were tracked in the graft, circulation and bone marrow after intestinal transplantation using bulk TCR-beta CDR3 sequencing. Alloreactive clones were identified by sequencing pre-transplant mixed lymphocyte reaction products and comparing them with unstimulated pre-transplant donor and recipient T cells. A cohort of some 24 intestinal transplant recipients, including one retransplant, was enrolled, and a few patients lacking pretransplant specimens were excluded. A peak of at least 4% donor T cells among recipient peripheral blood mononuclear cells was the definition used for donor T cell macrochimerism. Rather than being sequenced by the commercial service, samples from a few later patients were sequenced in-house on an Illumina MiSeq and processed with MiXCR. Overall results and qualifications from the work: The relatively low number and heterogeneity of intestinal transplant patients limited the conclusions. Patients with donor T cell macrochimerism had high GvH to HvG T cell clonal ratios in their allografts. Early after transplant, peak levels of circulating GvH clones were associated with declines in HvG clones. GvH clones turned up in recipient bone marrow, with some appearing earlier in ileal mucosa or blood, a pattern consistent with an intestinal mucosal origin.

Receptor libraries were prepared by the immunoSEQ multiplex PCR assay. In most patients, genomic DNA was isolated using the Qiagen DNeasy Blood and Tissue Kit and sent frozen to Adaptive Biotechnologies for TCR sequencing. For most patients, high-throughput TCR-beta CDR3 sequencing of genomic DNA was performed by Adaptive Biotechnologies. The authors processed their data as follows. Adaptive's ImmunoSEQ software supplied the TCR sequencing data for around 19 patients, while MiXCR and VDJtools were used to process three other patients. CD4 versus CD8 sorting errors were corrected by removing sequences found in both subsets at a frequency ratio below 5:1. CDR3 nucleotide sequences shared between donor and recipient were removed because their origin could not be assigned. Alloreactive clones required at least 2-fold expansion over unstimulated cells and minimum CFSE-low frequency of 0.002% (template counts) or 0.001% (read counts). Clones were considered mappable if detected in sequenced pre-transplant spleen, lymph node, or MLR CFSE-low populations of the donor or recipient. Cumulative frequency of alloreactive clones was calculated as a percentage of all sequences weighted by copy number. The immuneACCESS repertoire file appears here via TCRdb, limited to in-frame rearrangements. These files lack a portion of the clones; in checked studies, under half of the deficit traces to unresolved V genes, and the cause of the others is not known. The DNA was the basis for D and trimming; V, J and clone size are from that table. The sample includes approximately 100,000 clones, with more than 85% observed a single time. The ten largest make up approximately 0.97% of the sample.

Between the V and J ends, shortened by 5 bases and 6 bases respectively, the junction contains 10 bases. Measured from the cysteine to the phenylalanine, the CDR3 is 13 residues long. The entry retains the CDR3 DNA only, 39 bases that are in frame from base 1. The germline V gene provides CDR1 SGHAT and CDR2 FQNNGV. The sequenced sample was unstimulated CD4+ T cells sorted from spleen or lymph node cells, obtained before intestinal transplant. The V and J segments used are TRBV11-2 and TRBJ2-2; the D segment cannot be called with confidence. The sequence derives from a human donor who received an intestinal transplant. The bases are TGTGCCAGCAGCCTGCTGCTTGCCGGGGAGCTGTTTTTT. This is translated as CASSLLLAGELFF. The entire variable domain, with the stretches around the CDR3 drawn from the reference TRBV11-2 and TRBJ2-2 proteins, is EAGVAQSPRYKIIEKRQSVAFWCNPISGHATLYWYQQILGQGPKLLIQFQNNGVVDDSQLPKDRFSAERLKGVDSTLKIQPAKLEDSAVYLCASSLLLAGELFFGEGSRLTVL.